This T cell receptor (beta chain) was recorded in a study of post-analysis software for immune sequencing data. Regarding the study as a whole: Samples prepared in the same batch strongly co-clustered by F measure. TRBV segments more frequent in patients than in controls numbered five and included TRBV5-6, TRBV5-1 and TRBV20-1. Compared with controls, patients showed significantly lower normalized Chao1 diversity.

Included in the TCR beta cDNA libraries were unique molecular identifiers. T cells, roughly 0.95 to 10 million of them, yielded approximately 500,000 cDNA molecules. TCRdb processed the PCR reads anew with MiXCR; each CDR3 protein has one entry. The table has roughly 700,000 distinct CDR3 sequences, 25% to 30% seen once. As regards this clonotype: Its antigen is not identified.

From germline, CDR1 is SQVTM and CDR2 ANQGSEA. Unmatched junction bases numbered 11, after V lost 4 bases and J lost 5 bases. CDR3 size: 14 residues. The TCR was taken from a girl aged 5 to 17 with multiple sclerosis. The chain has TRBV29-1 and TRBJ2-7, with 7 bases that match TRBD2. Sequencing input: blood. The CDR3 protein is CSVVVPSGFHEQYF. CDR3 coding DNA: TGCAGCGTTGTTGTGCCTAGCGGCTTCCACGAGCAGTACTTC.